This TCR beta chain stems from a study of T cells expressing NK-cell markers. On this clonotype itself: Antigen unknown.

Study results and limitations: One observes that, in several donors, these clonotypes were also the leading ones within the CD3+CD56-NKG2C+ fraction.

Per germline, CDR1 SGHTA and CDR2 FQGNSA. The CDR3 runs to 15 residues. TCRdb derives one entry per CDR3 protein from the 5' RACE reads, leaving out DNA. The sample totals roughly 450,000 distinct CDR3 sequences. The sample consisted of blood T cells: a sorted CD56 or NKG2C T cell subset, CD4+ or CD8+ T cells, or bulk PBMC T cells (not recorded which). This chain joins TRBV7-2 and TRBJ2-5. The origin of this receptor is a woman aged 45-65 years in good health. The CDR3 loop is CASSLVLWGAETQYF.